One and the same sample provided the 8 T cell receptor beta chains below, sequenced in a study. TCRdb processed the RT-PCR reads anew with MiXCR; each CDR3 protein has one entry. The sample has more than 550,000 distinct CDR3 sequences, 12% to 15% seen once. Material for sequencing was memory CD4+ T cells from blood. Receptors were obtained from a female donor in good health, serving as a healthy control.

This clonotype was recorded at least ten times. V and J are TRBV10-2 and TRBJ2-2, with 16 bases matching TRBD2. V dropped 0 bases and J dropped 5; count of bases not matched to a gene: 12. This CDR3 is built from 21 residues. Germline lookup yields CDR1 WSHSY and CDR2 SAAADI. The CDR3 coding sequence is TGCGCCAGCAGTGAGTCGAGGGGACTAGCGGGAGGGCCGGTGAGGACCGGGGAGCTGTTTTTT. Its protein product is CASSESRGLAGGPVRTGELFF.

This clonotype has just a few counts. The chain recombines TRBV28 with TRBJ2-2, with D perhaps matching TRBD2 (5 bases). The CDR3 length is 15 residues. Per the germline V gene, CDR1 is MDHEN and CDR2 is SYDVKM. Deletions cut 6 bases from V and 6 bases from J, with 17 bases between. The CDR3 spells CASRGSALASGELFF. CDR3 bases: TGTGCCAGCAGGGGGAGTGCGCTGGCGTCCGGGGAGCTGTTTTTT.

This clonotype has only a few counts. The rearrangement links TRBV6-5 to TRBJ1-3; no clear D. Trimming took off 7 bases at V and 0 bases at J, with 10 bases between the two ends. Germline-derived CDR1 and CDR2 are MNHEY and SVGAGI. The CDR3 has 14 residues. CDR3 loop: CASIDPSSGNTIYF. In nucleotides, the CDR3 is TGTGCCAGCATCGATCCAAGCTCTGGAAACACCATATATTTT.

This clonotype was observed at least ten times. V gene TRBV12-3 or TRBV12-4 combines with J gene TRBJ2-5; 9 positions agree with TRBD1. With 6 bases clipped from V and 4 bases from J, the junction kept 15 bases outside the gene matches. The CDR3 is 17 amino acids. In nucleotides, the CDR3 is TGTGCCAGCAGCCCTAATTGGGACAGGGAAGGTGGAGAGACCCAGTACTTC. Translating it yields CASSPNWDREGGETQYF.

The V and J genes are TRBV20-1 and TRBJ2-7; D might be TRBD2 (6 bases). Germline V gene lookup returns CDR1 DFQATT and CDR2 SNEGSKA (reference sequence). This CDR3 has 13 residues. The V and J ends lost 8 bases and 4 bases respectively, with 18 bases between them. CDR3 nucleotides: TGCAGTCCGGGACTGCGGACCCTATACGAGCAGTACTTC. Translated: CSPGLRTLYEQYF.

This clonotype was seen a few times. The chain couples TRBV12-3 or TRBV12-4 to TRBJ2-5, with D possibly matching TRBD1 (5 bases). There are 12 residues in the CDR3. Trimming removed 6 bases at V and 9 bases at J, with 14 bases between. CDR3 loop: CASSRVGLAQYF. In nucleotides, the CDR3 is TGTGCCAGCAGCAGGGTCGGGTTGGCCCAGTACTTC.

This clonotype was seen more than once but under ten times. The rearrangement joins TRBV4-3 to TRBJ1-6, with D possibly matching TRBD1 (6 bases). With 0 bases removed from V and 9 bases from J, the gap between germline ends came to 12 bases. Germline V gene lookup returns CDR1 LGHNA and CDR2 YSLEER. The CDR3 has 15 residues. The CDR3 coding sequence is TGCGCCAGCAGCCAAGAGTGGGGGCTGGGTTCACCCCTCCACTTT. Translating it yields CASSQEWGLGSPLHF.

This clonotype occurred a few times. The chain is built from TRBV20-1 and TRBJ2-4; D not resolved. The germline V and J ends were trimmed by 7 bases and 0 bases, with 13 bases remaining between them. Germline loops: CDR1 DFQATT, CDR2 SNEGSKA (reference sequence). This CDR3 has 14 amino acids. For the CDR3, the DNA is TGCAGTGGGGCGTTTAGTTTAGCCAAAAACATTCAGTACTTC. It yields the protein CSGAFSLAKNIQYF.